This T cell receptor (beta chain) was found in a study of blood T cells in healthy people across ages. A minimum of 7 million PBMCs was isolated per sample. Whole-study results and caveats: TCR beta diversity tracked closely with naive T cell percentage. Expanded clonotype shifts may have been confounded, as the donors had an unknown CMV status.

The sample holds a few counts of this clonotype. Antigen: not known. A second PCR, run for roughly 7 to 11 cycles, used a sample-barcoded 5' primer plus a J-beta primer mix. TCRdb recomputed calls from the 5' RACE reads with MiXCR, one row per CDR3 protein. In the table there are hundreds of thousands of distinct CDR3 sequences, roughly 49% of which are singletons. CDR1 is GTSNPN and CDR2 is SVGIG in the germline V gene (reference sequence). The V and J ends lost 0 bases and 9 bases, in that order; junction bases with no gene match: 5. There are 14 residues in the CDR3. The source material was blood. The TCR sequence derives from a woman aged 55-70 years in good health. V and J are TRBV30 and TRBJ2-1; 10 bases match TRBD2. In DNA form, the CDR3 reads TGTGCCTGGAGTGTAGGGACTAGCGTCAGTGAGCAGTTCTTC. It yields the protein CAWSVGTSVSEQFF.